A selection of T cell receptor beta chains follows, all from one sample in a study of shared clonotypes between healthy human individuals. The data were produced by immunoSEQ multiplex PCR, yet TCRdb's version contains in-frame clones alone and is incomplete. The sample lists roughly 2.5 million clones; roughly 92% were seen once. Input material: naive CD4+ T cells sorted from blood. These receptors all stem from a man between 18 and 29 years old in good health. The CDR3 runs from the conserved cysteine through the conserved F or W. The D gene is left open where the match is weak. Rows may omit the clone size; those that give it use once, few, many or a size class.

NA,TRBJ2-3,14,TRBV7-8,NA,TGTGCCAGCAGCTACAGTTACGGGGTGGATACGCAGTATTTT,CASSYSYGVDTQYF
NA,TRBJ2-1,16,TRBV6-1,TRBD1,TGTGCCAGCAGTGAAGGACGGGACAGGGCGAGGGATGAGCAGTTCTTC,CASSEGRDRARDEQFF
NA,TRBJ1-1,11,TRBV20-1,NA,TGCAGTGCTCCTCAGGGTTTTGGAGCTTTCTTT,CSAPQGFGAFF
NA,TRBJ1-2,14,TRBV7-2,NA,TGTGCCAGCAGCTTAGCGCCCAGGGAACATGGCTACACCTTC,CASSLAPREHGYTF
NA,TRBJ1-1,16,TRBV4-1,NA,TGCGCCAGCAGCCGGGGGACCGGGACATTGAACACTGAAGCTTTCTTT,CASSRGTGTLNTEAFF
NA,TRBJ2-3,15,TRBV7-2,TRBD2,TGTGCCAGCACCCGACTAGCGGGGAACACAGATACGCAGTATTTT,CASTRLAGNTDTQYF
NA,TRBJ2-1,15,TRBV28,TRBD1,TGTGCCAGCAGCACTCTGGGGACAGGGGCCAATGAGCAGTTCTTC,CASSTLGTGANEQFF
NA,TRBJ2-7,14,TRBV9,TRBD1,TGTGCCAGCAGCCCCCGGACAGGGGATTACGAGCAGTACTTC,CASSPRTGDYEQYF
NA,TRBJ2-7,15,TRBV19,TRBD2,TGTGCCAGTAGTATAACACTAGCGGGGGGCTACGAGCAGTACTTC,CASSITLAGGYEQYF
few,TRBJ1-1,13,TRBV14,NA,TGTGCCAGCAGCCTACAGGAGAACACTGAAGCTTTCTTT,CASSLQENTEAFF
NA,TRBJ2-3,15,TRBV11-3,NA,TGTGCCAGCAGCTCGGACGGGAGTAACGCAGATACGCAGTATTTT,CASSSDGSNADTQYF
NA,TRBJ2-3,14,TRBV5-1,NA,TGCGCCAGCAGCTTGGGGCAGGTTGGAGATACGCAGTATTTT,CASSLGQVGDTQYF
NA,TRBJ1-4,11,TRBV20-1,NA,TGCAGTGCCCGGGGGTGGGAAAAACTGTTTTTT,CSARGWEKLFF
NA,TRBJ1-1,12,TRBV6-5,NA,TGTGCCAGCAGCCTCTGGGGGACTGAAGCTTTCTTT,CASSLWGTEAFF
NA,TRBJ2-7,15,TRBV5-8,TRBD2,TGTGCCAGCAGCTTACCCGGGACTAGCGGCTACGAGCAGTACTTC,CASSLPGTSGYEQYF
NA,TRBJ2-4,16,TRBV28,TRBD1,TGTGCCAGCAGTTTAGGACAGGGGTTAGCCAAAAACATTCAGTACTTC,CASSLGQGLAKNIQYF
NA,TRBJ2-4,21,TRBV4-1,TRBD2,TGCGCCAGCAGCCAACCGCAGACTAGCGGGGGGGCCGCGTCTGGCAAAAACATTCAGTACTTT,CASSQPQTSGGAASGKNIQYF
NA,TRBJ2-3,17,TRBV19,TRBD2,TGTGCCAGTAGTATAGAGTTGCTAGCGGGAGACACAGATACGCAGTATTTT,CASSIELLAGDTDTQYF
few,TRBJ1-6,13,TRBV6-1,NA,TGTGCCAGCATCGGGCGGAAGGATTCACCCCTCCACTTT,CASIGRKDSPLHF
NA,TRBJ2-7,14,TRBV4-1,NA,TGCGCCAGCAGCCCAGGACAGCCAACCTACGAGCAGTACTTC,CASSPGQPTYEQYF
NA,TRBJ2-5,15,TRBV5-1,TRBD2,TGCGCCAGCAGCTTGGTGGCGGGAGTCGTAGAGACCCAGTACTTC,CASSLVAGVVETQYF
NA,TRBJ2-1,14,TRBV7-2,NA,TGTGCCAGCAGCCAGCCCGGGGCAGATTATGAGCAGTTCTTC,CASSQPGADYEQFF
NA,TRBJ2-7,15,TRBV29-1,NA,TGCAGCGTTGAAGATTCCGGGACGGGAACCTACGAGCAGTACTTC,CSVEDSGTGTYEQYF
NA,TRBJ2-3,15,TRBV5-1,TRBD1,TGCGCCAGCAGCTTGGCGGGACAGGGGCTCGATACGCAGTATTTT,CASSLAGQGLDTQYF
few,TRBJ1-2,13,TRBV7-8,NA,TGTGCCAGCAGCTTAGCGTGGGCGGGCGGCTACACCTTC,CASSLAWAGGYTF
NA,TRBJ1-2,14,TRBV6-1,NA,TGTGCCAGCAGCGCCTCGGGACATTTCTATGGCTACACCTTC,CASSASGHFYGYTF
NA,TRBJ1-1,14,TRBV6-5,TRBD1,TGTGCCAGCAGTCGGACAGGTTATTACACTGAAGCTTTCTTT,CASSRTGYYTEAFF
NA,TRBJ2-1,14,TRBV6-1,TRBD2,TGTGCCAGCTGGCTAGCGGGAGCGATCTATGAGCAGTTCTTC,CASWLAGAIYEQFF
few,TRBJ1-2,13,TRBV25-1,NA,TGTGCCAGCAGTGAAGAGGGGCTCTATGGCTACACCTTC,CASSEEGLYGYTF
NA,TRBJ2-1,14,TRBV10-3,TRBD2,TGTGCCATCAGTCGGACTAGCGGGAGGAATGAGCAGTTCTTC,CAISRTSGRNEQFF
NA,TRBJ1-3,15,TRBV12-5,NA,TGTGCTAGTGGTCTCGGACAGAGCTCTGGAAACACCATATATTTT,CASGLGQSSGNTIYF
NA,TRBJ1-5,14,TRBV28,NA,TGTGCCAGCTCCCTGGGGGGTAGGGATCAGCCCCAGCATTTT,CASSLGGRDQPQHF
NA,TRBJ2-7,11,TRBV28,NA,TGTGCCAGCAGTTTAAATTACGAGCAGTACTTC,CASSLNYEQYF
NA,TRBJ1-1,15,TRBV9,TRBD1,TGTGCCAGCAGCGTAGGTCAGGGGGGCTACACTGAAGCTTTCTTT,CASSVGQGGYTEAFF
NA,TRBJ1-1,12,TRBV30,NA,TGTGCCTGGACAATAATGAACACTGAAGCTTTCTTT,CAWTIMNTEAFF